A single sample gave rise to the 26 T cell receptor beta chains below, sequenced in a study of blood T cell repertoires in COVID-19. The assay was immunoSEQ multiplex PCR, and TCRdb's table has in-frame clones only and misses some. The repertoire holds 220,000 or so clones, with 88% as singletons. Sequencing was performed on PBMCs or T cells enriched from blood (not recorded which). The receptor source for this set is a woman between 50 and 59 years old with acute COVID-19.

V usage is TRBV7-3 and J usage is TRBJ2-4; D might be TRBD1 (6 bases). The CDR3 spans 17 residues. Germline loops: CDR1 SGHTA, CDR2 FQGTGA. V lost 4 bases, J lost 6 bases, and 22 bases lay in between. The CDR3 loop reads CASSSPTDRNRGNIQYF. Written as DNA, the CDR3 is TGTGCCAGCAGCTCCCCTACTGACAGGAACCGGGGAAACATTCAGTACTTC.

This chain links TRBV4-1 with TRBJ2-3, with D possibly TRBD1 on 5 matching bases. Germline lookup yields CDR1 MGHRA and CDR2 YSYEKL. The CDR3 runs 16 residues. The ends were cut back, 8 bases at V and 2 bases at J, with 20 bases in the middle. The CDR3 reads CASSRPGSGNTDTQYF. CDR3 bases: TGCGCCAGCTCCAGACCAGGGTCCGGAAACACAGATACGCAGTATTTT.

The chain uses TRBV6-5 and TRBJ2-3; D unclear. Germline V gene data show CDR1 as MNHEY and CDR2 as SVGAGI. V was pared by 2 bases and J by 10 bases, with 16 bases between. CDR3 length: 14 amino acids. The CDR3 spells CASSYLAEVRSQYF. The CDR3 DNA reads TGTGCCAGCAGTTACCTCGCCGAAGTTCGGTCGCAGTATTTT.

The rearrangement links TRBV7-6 to TRBJ2-5; 7 positions agree with TRBD2. J was trimmed by 2 bases and V by 3 bases; bases with no gene match: 9. Germline CDR1 SGHVS, CDR2 FNYEAQ. This CDR3 comprises 16 residues. CDR3 in DNA: TGTGCCAGCAGCTTCATCCGGGCGGGAGAGCAAGAGACCCAGTACTTC. It specifies CASSFIRAGEQETQYF.

This chain joins TRBV30 and TRBJ2-3; D perhaps matches TRBD1 (5 bases). CDR1 and CDR2 (germline): GTSNPN, SVGIG (reference sequence). This CDR3 has 15 residues. Trimming took off 3 bases at V and 0 bases at J, with 13 bases between the two ends. The CDR3 protein is CAWRDTGVSTDTQYF. The DNA for the CDR3 is TGTGCCTGGAGGGACACAGGAGTTAGCACAGATACGCAGTATTTT.

The CDR3 bases are TGCAGCGGCGGGGACTCGTCCTACAATGAGCAGTTCTTC. This sequence encodes CSGGDSSYNEQFF. The gene calls are TRBV29-1 and TRBJ2-1; tentatively, D is TRBD2 (6 bases). The CDR3 sequence is 13 residues long. With 7 bases removed from V and 1 base from J, the gap between germline ends came to 11 bases. Germline V gene lookup returns CDR1 SQVTM and CDR2 ANQGSEA.

The rearrangement joins TRBV29-1 to TRBJ2-7; 7 positions match TRBD2. Germline CDR1 is SQVTM and CDR2 is ANQGSEA. This CDR3 is built from 13 residues. Trimming removed 3 bases from V and 3 bases from J; junction bases left unmatched: 5. CDR3 sequence: CSVEGGLDYEQYF. CDR3 bases: TGCAGCGTTGAGGGAGGGTTGGACTACGAGCAGTACTTC.

The V call is TRBV28, the J call TRBJ1-2, with TRBD1 matching 7 bases. Trimming at V came to 6 bases and at J to 5 bases, leaving 6 bases not matched to a gene. CDR3 length: 13 amino acids. From germline, CDR1 is MDHEN and CDR2 SYDVKM. The CDR3 nucleotides read TGTGCCAGCAGGGGGCAGGGGGGTTATGGCTACACCTTC. The encoded protein is CASRGQGGYGYTF.

This sequence joins TRBV7-9 and TRBJ1-2; D is perhaps TRBD1 (5 bases). The germline V and J ends were trimmed by 3 bases and 2 bases, with 7 bases remaining between them. The CDR3 runs to 13 residues. Germline-derived CDR1 and CDR2 are SEHNR and FQNEAQ (reference sequence). This CDR3 is CASSFRQNYGYTF. In nucleotides, the CDR3 is TGTGCCAGCAGCTTTAGACAGAACTATGGCTACACCTTC. The whole variable domain, remainder taken from reference TRBV7-9 and TRBJ1-2, is DTGVSQNPRHKITKRGQNVTFRCDPISEHNRLYWYRQTLGQGPEFLTYFQNEAQLEKSRLLSDRFSAERPKGSFSTLEIQRTEQGDSAMYLCASSFRQNYGYTFGSGTRLTVV.

V gene TRBV19 combines with J gene TRBJ1-1, with D unresolved. Trimming cost V 10 bases and J 6 bases, with 24 bases left between them. This CDR3 comprises 15 residues. CDR1 and CDR2 from the germline V gene are LNHDA and SQIVND (reference sequence). CDR3 sequence (DNA): TGTGCCACTAGGTCGTCAGGAACTTTCGTCGCTGAAGCTTTCTTT. It is translated as CATRSSGTFVAEAFF.

The rearrangement links TRBV9 to TRBJ2-1, with 8 bases lining up with TRBD2. With 0 bases clipped from V and 7 bases from J, the junction kept 0 bases outside the gene matches. This CDR3 is 13 amino acids long. Germline V CDR1 and CDR2: SGDLS, YYNGEE. DNA of the CDR3: TGTGCCAGCAGCGTAGCGGGGGGGAATGAGCAGTTCTTC. The encoded protein is CASSVAGGNEQFF. The complete variable domain, with remaining parts taken from reference TRBV9 and TRBJ2-1, reads DSGVTQTPKHLITATGQRVTLRCSPRSGDLSVYWYQQSLDQGLQFLIQYYNGEERAKGNILERFSAQQFPDLHSELNLSSLELGDSALYFCASSVAGGNEQFFGPGTRLTVL.

This chain uses TRBV7-8 with TRBJ1-4; D remains unclear. Germline CDR1 reads SGHVS; CDR2 reads FQNEAQ. The CDR3 length is 14 residues. Trimming shortened V by 2 bases and J by 6 bases, and 10 bases separated the two germline ends. The CDR3 loop reads CASSLQMVDEKLFF. The CDR3 nucleotides are TGTGCCAGCAGCTTACAAATGGTAGATGAAAAACTGTTTTTT.

V is TRBV27 and J is TRBJ2-1; TRBD1 matches at 7 bases. The junction had 6 bases not matched to a gene; V was cut back by 4 bases and J by 0 bases. The germline CDR1 and CDR2 sequences are MNHEY and SMNVEV (reference sequence). The CDR3 sequence is 16 residues long. The CDR3 sequence: CASSSNRGASYNEQFF. In DNA, the CDR3 is TGTGCCAGCAGTTCAAACAGGGGAGCCTCCTACAATGAGCAGTTCTTC.

The chain employs TRBV19 and TRBJ2-1, with 10 bases fitting TRBD2. Germline V CDR1 and CDR2: LNHDA, SQIVND (reference sequence). The V segment lost 6 bases and the J segment 4 bases; nucleotides outside the gene matches: 9. The CDR3 consists of 16 residues. CDR3 sequence (DNA): TGTGCCAGTAGGGCAACTAGCGGGATATTTTACAATGAGCAGTTCTTC. Translation gives CASRATSGIFYNEQFF.

The chain recombines TRBV5-1 with TRBJ2-4; 9 bases align to TRBD1. The CDR3 spans 16 residues. V shed 0 bases, J shed 0 bases, and the junction held 1 base outside the gene matches. Germline values: CDR1 SGHRS, CDR2 YFSETQ. CDR3 residues: CASSLGDRVAKNIQYF. CDR3 nucleotides: TGCGCCAGCAGCTTGGGGGACAGGGTAGCCAAAAACATTCAGTACTTC.

V gene TRBV5-6 combines with J gene TRBJ2-2; 8 bases agree with TRBD1. The J segment lost 3 bases and the V segment lost 0 bases, leaving 7 bases of the junction unmatched. From germline, CDR1 is SGHDT and CDR2 YYEEEE. There are 17 residues in the CDR3. CDR3 in amino acids: CASSLGRQGFDTGELFF. The DNA of the CDR3 is TGTGCCAGCAGCTTGGGACGACAGGGGTTCGACACCGGGGAGCTGTTTTTT.

V usage is TRBV5-6 and J usage is TRBJ1-3; D is perhaps TRBD1 (6 bases). Trimming stripped 1 base from V and 0 bases from J, with 11 bases between. Germline V gene lookup returns CDR1 SGHDT and CDR2 YYEEEE. This CDR3 comprises 16 residues. This CDR3 is CASSLFGTPSGNTIYF. Here the CDR3 DNA reads TGTGCCAGCAGCTTGTTTGGGACACCCTCTGGAAACACCATATATTTT.

The V and J genes are TRBV5-1 and TRBJ2-5; TRBD1 agrees at 12 bases. Germline lookup yields CDR1 SGHRS and CDR2 YFSETQ. Germline trimming cut 3 bases from V and 5 bases from J; bases unmatched to any gene: 8. The CDR3 totals 16 residues. The CDR3, as DNA: TGCGCCAGCAGCTCCCCCGGGACAGGGGGCGGTGAGACCCAGTACTTC. It is translated as CASSSPGTGGGETQYF.

The chain employs TRBV7-2 and TRBJ1-3, with unresolved D. The CDR3 length is 16 residues. V gave up 5 bases and J gave up 0 bases, with 14 bases separating them. Germline V gene sequence: CDR1 SGHTA, CDR2 FQGNSA. The CDR3 nucleotides read TGTGCCAGCAGCCCTCCGGGGTGGACCTCTGGAAACACCATATATTTT. This translates into CASSPPGWTSGNTIYF.

There are a few counts of this clone. The rearrangement joins TRBV3-1 (or the pseudogene TRBV3-2) to TRBJ2-5; 7 positions match TRBD2. The CDR3 is 16 amino acids. CDR1 and CDR2 from the germline V gene are LGHDT and YNNKEL (reference sequence). The ends lost 2 bases at V and 4 bases at J; junction bases unmatched: 10. The CDR3 bases are TGTGCCAGCAGCCAAACTGGGGCCTTAGCGGGAGAGACCCAGTACTTC. Its protein is CASSQTGALAGETQYF.

This chain connects TRBV29-1 to TRBJ2-5; the match to TRBD2 covers 9 bases. J was trimmed by 5 bases and V by 3 bases; bases with no gene match: 7. This CDR3 is built from 14 residues. The germline V gene has CDR1 SQVTM and CDR2 ANQGSEA. The CDR3 nucleotides read TGCAGCGTTGAGCCTAGCGGGATGAGGGAGACCCAGTACTTC. Its translation: CSVEPSGMRETQYF.

This clone was counted only a few times. The gene calls are TRBV6-4 and TRBJ2-3, with 7 bases fitting TRBD1. Germline V gives CDR1 MRHNA, CDR2 SNTAGT. Trimming took 3 bases from V and 3 from J; bases not matched to a gene: 3. The CDR3 runs to 14 residues. Written as DNA, the CDR3 is TGTGCCAGCAGTGATTGGGACAGTACAGATACGCAGTATTTT. It yields the protein CASSDWDSTDTQYF.

The chain joins TRBV5-6 to TRBJ2-7; 10 bases match TRBD1. Germline lookup yields CDR1 SGHDT and CDR2 YYEEEE. V trimming: 4 bases; J trimming: 2 bases; junction bases outside the gene matches: 12. The CDR3 has 17 amino acids. CDR3 nucleotide sequence: TGTGCCAGCAGCGCTCGGGGGACAGGGGAGGAGGCCTACGAGCAGTACTTC. Translation gives CASSARGTGEEAYEQYF.

The chain links TRBV3-1 (or the pseudogene TRBV3-2) to TRBJ2-1; D is possibly TRBD2 (5 bases). The CDR3 is made up of 12 amino acids. V lost 4 bases and J 4 bases, leaving 5 bases between the germline ends. Germline V lookup: CDR1 LGHDT, CDR2 YNNKEL (reference sequence). The CDR3 bases are TGTGCCAGCAGCCGGAGGTACAATGAGCAGTTCTTC. It yields the protein CASSRRYNEQFF.

This clone has only one observation. V and J are TRBV6-5 and TRBJ2-1; TRBD1 agrees at 9 bases. Per the germline V gene, CDR1 is MNHEY and CDR2 is SVGAGI. Trimming removed 5 bases from V and 12 bases from J; junction bases left unmatched: 14. The CDR3 loop spans 15 amino acids. The CDR3 region is CASSSRDRATIGQFF. CDR3 DNA sequence: TGTGCCAGCAGTAGCAGGGACAGGGCAACCATCGGGCAGTTCTTC.

This clone has just one count. The rearrangement joins TRBV20-1 to TRBJ2-7, with TRBD1 matching over 7 bases. Unmatched junction bases numbered 4, after V lost 3 bases and J lost 2 bases. There are 13 residues in the CDR3. From germline, CDR1 is DFQATT and CDR2 SNEGSKA (reference sequence). The CDR3 DNA sequence: TGCAGTGCTAGTCGGACAGGAACCTACGAGCAGTACTTC. Amino acid sequence: CSASRTGTYEQYF.